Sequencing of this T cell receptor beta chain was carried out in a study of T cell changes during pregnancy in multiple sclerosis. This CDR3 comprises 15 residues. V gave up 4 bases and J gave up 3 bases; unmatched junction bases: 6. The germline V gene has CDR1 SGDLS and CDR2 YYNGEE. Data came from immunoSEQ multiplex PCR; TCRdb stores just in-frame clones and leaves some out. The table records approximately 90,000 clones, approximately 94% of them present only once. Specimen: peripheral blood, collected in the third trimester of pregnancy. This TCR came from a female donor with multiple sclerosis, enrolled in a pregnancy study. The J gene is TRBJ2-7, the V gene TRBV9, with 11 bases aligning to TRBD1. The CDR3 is CASSLGQGALYEQYF. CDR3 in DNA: TGTGCCAGCAGCCTTGGACAGGGGGCTCTCTACGAGCAGTACTTC. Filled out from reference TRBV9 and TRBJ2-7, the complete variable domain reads DSGVTQTPKHLITATGQRVTLRCSPRSGDLSVYWYQQSLDQGLQFLIQYYNGEERAKGNILERFSAQQFPDLHSELNLSSLELGDSALYFCASSLGQGALYEQYFGPGTRLTVT.